The following is a T cell receptor (beta chain) sequence with its context. The antigen is not known. There are 14 residues in the CDR3. In germline, CDR1 is MDHEN, CDR2 SYDVKM. Trimming left V 3 bases short and J 8 bases short, with 16 bases between. Healthy bone marrow donors made up the donors. Researchers ran the PCR with 60 Vbeta and 13 Jbeta primers. In the authors' workflow: An analysis that came later counted 70 million to 100 million unique TCR beta chains, 10 million to 11 million shared. Assay used: immunoSEQ multiplex PCR; TCRdb lists only in-frame clones, some missing. Clone size and V and J calls were adopted from that table, with D and trimming inferred from the DNA. The sample gives some 150,000 clones, 72% of which show up once; approximately 2% is in the top ten. These data come from a study of cytomegalovirus exposure and HLA in healthy donors. Points from the study as a whole: Using the classifier, cytomegalovirus status was reportedly diagnosed with high specificity and sensitivity.

The chain carries TRBV28 and TRBJ1-2, with D possibly TRBD1 on 6 matching bases. This sequence was found in a man aged 35-49 years in good health and CMV-seronegative. Sequencing was performed on PBMCs. CDR3 DNA sequence: TGTGCCAGCAGTTTGTCTGGACAGTTCTGGGGCTACACCTTC. Protein: CASSLSGQFWGYTF.